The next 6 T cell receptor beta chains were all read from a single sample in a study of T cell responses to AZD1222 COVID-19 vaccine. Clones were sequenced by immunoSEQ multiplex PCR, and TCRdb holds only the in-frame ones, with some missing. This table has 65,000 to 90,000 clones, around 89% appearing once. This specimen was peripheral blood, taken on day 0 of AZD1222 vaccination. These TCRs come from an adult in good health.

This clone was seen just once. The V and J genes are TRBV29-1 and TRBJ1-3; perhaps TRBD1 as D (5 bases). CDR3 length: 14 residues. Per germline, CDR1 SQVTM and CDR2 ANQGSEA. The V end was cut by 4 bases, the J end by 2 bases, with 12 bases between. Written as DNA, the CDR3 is TGCAGCGTTGCGGGAGGGACTACTGGAAACACCATATATTTT. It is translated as CSVAGGTTGNTIYF.

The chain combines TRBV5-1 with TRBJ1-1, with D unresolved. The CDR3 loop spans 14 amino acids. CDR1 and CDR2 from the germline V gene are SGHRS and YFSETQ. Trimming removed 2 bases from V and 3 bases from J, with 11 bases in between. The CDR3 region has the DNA TGCGCCAGCAGCTTCAGAGAGGGTGACACTGAAGCTTTCTTT. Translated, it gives CASSFREGDTEAFF.

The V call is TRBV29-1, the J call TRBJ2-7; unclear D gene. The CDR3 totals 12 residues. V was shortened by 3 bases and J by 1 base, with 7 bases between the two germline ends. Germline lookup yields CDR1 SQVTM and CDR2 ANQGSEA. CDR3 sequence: CSVEGSSYEQYF. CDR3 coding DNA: TGCAGCGTTGAGGGCAGTTCCTACGAGCAGTACTTC.

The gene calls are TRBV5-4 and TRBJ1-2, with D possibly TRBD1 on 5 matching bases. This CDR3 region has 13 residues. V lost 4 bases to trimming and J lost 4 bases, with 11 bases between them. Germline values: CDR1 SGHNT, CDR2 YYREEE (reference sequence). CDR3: CASSDGGLYGYTF. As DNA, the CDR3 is TGTGCCAGCAGCGATGGGGGACTCTATGGCTACACCTTC.

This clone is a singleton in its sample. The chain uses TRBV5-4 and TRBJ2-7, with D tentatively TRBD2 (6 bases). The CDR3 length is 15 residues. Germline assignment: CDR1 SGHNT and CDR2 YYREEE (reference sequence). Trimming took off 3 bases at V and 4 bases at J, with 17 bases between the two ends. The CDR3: CASSWGVGEDYEQYF. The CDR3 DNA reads TGTGCCAGCAGCTGGGGGGTTGGGGAAGATTACGAGCAGTACTTC.

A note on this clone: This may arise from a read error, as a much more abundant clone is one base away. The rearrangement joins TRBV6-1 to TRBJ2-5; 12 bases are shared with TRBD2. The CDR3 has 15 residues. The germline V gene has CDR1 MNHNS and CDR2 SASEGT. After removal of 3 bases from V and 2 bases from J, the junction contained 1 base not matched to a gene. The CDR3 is CASSDLAGGQETQYF. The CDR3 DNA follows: TGTGCCAGCAGTGACCTAGCGGGGGGGCAAGAGACCCAGTACTTC.